Below, 25 T cell receptor beta chains from the same sample are listed, as sequenced in a study of cytomegalovirus exposure and HLA in healthy donors (dated by TCRdb to about 2017). Library preparation used the immunoSEQ multiplex PCR assay. For the multiplex PCR, a mixture combining 60 forward primers for TCR Vbeta segments and 13 reverse primers for TCR Jbeta segments was used. TCRdb retrieved this table from immuneACCESS and kept in-frame rearrangements only. Not all clones are present; in checked studies, unresolved V genes account for under half, and no reason is known for the remainder. Present in this sample are tens of thousands of clones, roughly 70% of which were seen just once. The biggest ten clones account for 9% to 14% of the sample. The sample was PBMCs. These receptors all stem from a middle-aged woman in good health and CMV-seropositive.

This chain uses TRBV4-2 with TRBJ1-1, with 9 bases that match TRBD1. From germline, CDR1 is LGHNA and CDR2 YNFKEQ. Losses at the gene ends were 5 bases for V and 10 bases for J; bases not matched to a gene: 11. This CDR3 has 14 residues. In DNA form, the CDR3 reads TGTGCCAGCAGCGATGGGACAGGGTACGGGATAGCTTTCTTT. Its protein is CASSDGTGYGIAFF.

J is TRBJ2-7 and V is TRBV9, with 13 positions matching TRBD2. Germline V lookup: CDR1 SGDLS, CDR2 YYNGEE. The CDR3 totals 15 residues. The V gene end was trimmed by 0 bases and the J gene end by 4 bases; junction bases not matched to a gene: 1. In DNA, the CDR3 is TGTGCCAGCAGCGTAGAGGGACTAGCGGGGTACGAGCAGTACTTC. Translated: CASSVEGLAGYEQYF.

The chain employs TRBV11-3 and TRBJ2-5; 7 nucleotides agree with TRBD1. Germline V gene lookup returns CDR1 SGHNT and CDR2 YENEEA. The CDR3 has 15 residues. After removal of 5 bases from V and 3 bases from J, the junction contained 9 bases not matched to a gene. Here the CDR3 reads CASSPRQGLKETQYF. For the CDR3, the DNA is TGTGCCAGCAGCCCTAGACAGGGATTGAAAGAGACCCAGTACTTC.

The gene calls are TRBV7-2 and TRBJ2-5, with a tentative D call TRBD2 (6 bases). Germline values: CDR1 SGHTA, CDR2 FQGNSA. With 5 bases removed from V and 0 bases from J, the gap between germline ends came to 10 bases. The CDR3 contains 14 residues. The CDR3 spells CASSPRGNQETQYF. The DNA of the CDR3 is TGTGCCAGCAGCCCCCGGGGGAACCAAGAGACCCAGTACTTC.

The V call is TRBV4-2, the J call TRBJ1-1; D gene unclear. V lost 0 bases, J lost 5 bases, and 7 bases lay in between. The CDR3 is 13 amino acids. The germline CDR1 and CDR2 sequences are LGHNA and YNFKEQ. CDR3 sequence reads: CASSQEQETEAFF. The DNA of the CDR3 is TGTGCCAGCAGCCAAGAGCAGGAAACTGAAGCTTTCTTT.

The chain employs TRBV29-1 and TRBJ2-7, with 11 bases aligning to TRBD2. With 4 bases clipped from V and 2 bases from J, the junction kept 7 bases outside the gene matches. Germline lookup yields CDR1 SQVTM and CDR2 ANQGSEA. This CDR3 contains 15 residues. For the CDR3, the DNA is TGCAGCGTTGGGCTAGCGGGGGGTTTGGCCTACGAGCAGTACTTC. Residues: CSVGLAGGLAYEQYF.

The J gene is TRBJ2-5, the V gene TRBV15; D is unclear. CDR1 and CDR2 from the germline V gene are LNHNV and YYDKDF (reference sequence). This CDR3 has 15 amino acids. Deletions cut 0 bases from V and 1 base from J, with 9 bases between. This CDR3 is CATSREGRSQETQYF. The DNA for the CDR3 is TGTGCCACCAGCAGAGAGGGCAGAAGCCAAGAGACCCAGTACTTC.

The chain carries TRBV7-2 and TRBJ2-5, with a possible D match to TRBD2 (5 bases). The V end lost 5 bases, the J end lost 4 bases, and 11 bases lay between the germline ends. This CDR3 has 13 residues. The germline V gene encodes CDR1 SGHTA and CDR2 FQGNSA. The CDR3 loop is CASSLEGPETQYF. CDR3 DNA sequence: TGTGCCAGCAGCCTCGAGGGCCCAGAGACCCAGTACTTC.

The chain joins TRBV9 to TRBJ2-1; D might be TRBD2 (6 bases). Between the trimmed V and J ends, which lost 0 bases and 7 bases, there was a span of 17 bases. The germline gives CDR1 SGDLS, CDR2 YYNGEE. The CDR3 length is 16 residues. CDR3 sequence (DNA): TGTGCCAGCAGCGTAGAATGGTGGGGGGTGGGAAATGAGCAGTTCTTC. This sequence encodes CASSVEWWGVGNEQFF.

CDR3 DNA: TGCGCCAGCAGCTTGCTCGGACTAATAAATGAGCAGTTCTTC. This sequence encodes CASSLLGLINEQFF. The chain joins TRBV5-1 to TRBJ2-1, with D possibly matching TRBD2 (6 bases). The CDR3 covers 14 residues. Between the trimmed V and J ends, which lost 1 base and 7 bases, there was a span of 12 bases. Germline CDR1 and CDR2: SGHRS and YFSETQ.

This clone was observed a few times. V and J are TRBV5-1 and TRBJ1-3; 8 bases match TRBD1. CDR3 length: 16 amino acids. The junction had 8 bases not matched to a gene; V was cut back by 4 bases and J by 2 bases. Germline values: CDR1 SGHRS, CDR2 YFSETQ. The CDR3 reads CASSQLGQAPGNTIYF. CDR3 sequence (DNA): TGCGCCAGCAGCCAACTGGGACAGGCTCCTGGAAACACCATATATTTT.

The rearrangement joins TRBV5-1 to TRBJ2-5; D is ambiguous. This CDR3 has 13 residues. Germline assignment: CDR1 SGHRS and CDR2 YFSETQ. V lost 1 base, J lost 5 bases, and 9 bases lay in between. The CDR3 here is CASSLMHGETQYF. CDR3 in DNA: TGCGCCAGCAGCTTGATGCACGGGGAGACCCAGTACTTC.

The sample holds a few counts of this clone. DNA for the CDR3: TGTGCCAGCAGCCCAAGACTAGCGGCGGGCTACGAGCAGTACTTC. As protein: CASSPRLAAGYEQYF. The chain links TRBV7-9 to TRBJ2-7, with 9 bases lining up with TRBD2. This CDR3 has 15 residues. Germline V gene data show CDR1 as SEHNR and CDR2 as FQNEAQ (reference sequence). The V segment lost 5 bases and the J segment 3 bases; nucleotides outside the gene matches: 8.

The chain is built from TRBV7-3 and TRBJ2-1; perhaps TRBD1 as D (5 bases). Germline V gene sequence: CDR1 SGHTA, CDR2 FQGTGA. The V and J ends lost 5 bases and 7 bases respectively, with 15 bases between them. The CDR3 spans 14 residues. Here the CDR3 reads CASSPNRQNNEQFF. CDR3 coding DNA: TGTGCCAGCAGCCCTAACCGACAGAATAATGAGCAGTTCTTC. The full variable domain, with the rest looked up from reference TRBV7-3 and TRBJ2-1, is GAGVSQTPSNKVTEKGKYVELRCDPISGHTALYWYRQSLGQGPEFLIYFQGTGAADDSGLPNDRFFAVRPEGSVSTLKIQRTERGDSAVYLCASSPNRQNNEQFFGPGTRLTVL.

The gene calls are TRBV9 and TRBJ2-5; D may be TRBD2 (6 bases). CDR3 length: 17 amino acids. V was pared by 4 bases and J by 0 bases, with 19 bases between. The germline V gene has CDR1 SGDLS and CDR2 YYNGEE. In DNA, the CDR3 is TGTGCCAGCAGCCCCCGGGGGTGGGACGGATACCAAGAGACCCAGTACTTC. Amino acids: CASSPRGWDGYQETQYF.

The chain is built from TRBV19 and TRBJ2-2, with 12 bases that match TRBD2. The V segment lost 3 bases and the J segment 2 bases; nucleotides outside the gene matches: 4. Germline V lookup: CDR1 LNHDA, CDR2 SQIVND (reference sequence). The CDR3 runs 17 residues. As DNA, the CDR3 is TGTGCCAGTAGTATTCTAGCGGGGGGGCCTAACACCGGGGAGCTGTTTTTT. Its protein product is CASSILAGGPNTGELFF.

This rearrangement joins TRBV5-6 to TRBJ1-1, with D possibly being TRBD1 (5 bases). CDR1 and CDR2 (germline): SGHDT, YYEEEE. CDR3 size: 15 residues. V lost 2 bases and J 0 bases, leaving 11 bases between the germline ends. The DNA of the CDR3 is TGTGCCAGCAGCTTTTACGACAGATTGAACACTGAAGCTTTCTTT. Its translation is CASSFYDRLNTEAFF.

The CDR3 sequence is CASTVQGNQPQHF. CDR3 nucleotide sequence: TGTGCCAGCACGGTACAGGGCAATCAGCCCCAGCATTTT. The gene calls are TRBV2 and TRBJ1-5; D possibly corresponds to TRBD1 (5 bases). The CDR3 contains 13 residues. V shed 7 bases and J shed 2 bases, with 9 bases lying between them. Per the germline V gene, CDR1 is SNHLY and CDR2 is FYNNEI.

The V gene is TRBV11-3, the J gene TRBJ1-2; TRBD1 is a possible D gene (5 bases). This CDR3 has 12 residues. Trimming left V 3 bases short and J 8 bases short, with 10 bases between. Per germline, CDR1 SGHNT and CDR2 YENEEA. The CDR3 DNA follows: TGTGCCAGCAGCTTTTCGGGGGTAGGCTACACCTTC. Protein product: CASSFSGVGYTF.

V is TRBV19 and J is TRBJ1-2; a weak D match, TRBD1 (6 bases). Trimming took off 3 bases at V and 5 bases at J, with 13 bases between the two ends. The CDR3 length is 14 residues. Germline V CDR1 and CDR2: LNHDA, SQIVND (reference sequence). CDR3 sequence: CASSIDRKRYGYTF. The DNA for the CDR3 is TGTGCCAGTAGTATCGACAGGAAGAGGTATGGCTACACCTTC.

This clone was observed a single time. This chain uses TRBV10-3 with TRBJ2-7; possibly TRBD2 for D (6 bases). Trimming took 6 bases from V and 0 from J, leaving 15 bases between them. This CDR3 has 15 residues. The germline V gene encodes CDR1 ENHRY and CDR2 SYGVKD. CDR3 protein: CAIRVDYSSSYEQYF. CDR3 DNA sequence: TGTGCCATCAGGGTGGACTACTCTAGCTCCTACGAGCAGTACTTC.

CDR3 in DNA: TGCGCCAGCAGGCCAGGACAGGGGGCGGTCTATGGCTACACCTTC. Its protein is CASRPGQGAVYGYTF. The chain joins TRBV5-1 to TRBJ1-2; the match to TRBD1 covers 11 bases. CDR1 SGHRS and CDR2 YFSETQ come from the germline V gene. V was pared by 5 bases and J by 4 bases, with 7 bases of the junction left unmatched. CDR3 length: 15 amino acids.

This clone was observed a single time. The CDR3 reads CATSRNLAGTTDTQYF. DNA of the CDR3: TGTGCCACCAGCAGAAATCTAGCGGGGACCACAGATACGCAGTATTTT. This chain joins TRBV15 and TRBJ2-3; 9 bases line up with TRBD2. CDR1 LNHNV and CDR2 YYDKDF come from the germline V gene (reference sequence). The length of the CDR3 is 16 residues. V dropped 2 bases and J dropped 2; count of bases not matched to a gene: 5.

The V and J genes are TRBV7-9 and TRBJ2-3; 8 bases match TRBD2. The J segment lost 5 bases and the V segment lost 5 bases, leaving 3 bases of the junction unmatched. The germline V gene has CDR1 SEHNR and CDR2 FQNEAQ (reference sequence). The CDR3 has 13 amino acids. The CDR3 DNA sequence: TGTGCCAGCAGCGACGGGAGGGGAGATACGCAGTATTTT. This translates into CASSDGRGDTQYF.

The CDR3 reads CASSNRGLWAHNEQYF. CDR3 coding DNA: TGTGCCAGCAGCAATAGGGGACTCTGGGCGCACAACGAGCAGTACTTC. This chain connects TRBV21-1 to TRBJ2-7; the table's D call, TRBD2, was not checked against the DNA. TRBV21-1 is termed a pseudogene. This CDR3 spans 16 amino acids.